These 5 T cell receptor beta chains originate from one sample sequenced in a study of blood T cells in healthy people across ages (dated by TCRdb to 2014 to 2015). Libraries were constructed by 5' RACE. The listed sequencing device is Illumina HiSeq 2500. A second about 7 to 12 cycle PCR used a sample-barcoded 5' primer and a J-beta primer mix. TCRdb's own reprocessing of the public reads used fastp at Q25 and MiXCR and kept productive beta chains. Rows are combined by CDR3 protein, so each entry shows the most common genes and DNA. For this sample there are hundreds of thousands of distinct CDR3 sequences; around 48% appear just once. Together, the top ten hold roughly 34% of the sample. Sequenced input: blood. The receptor set was obtained from a woman aged 60 to 75 in good health.

This clonotype was counted at least ten times. This chain connects TRBV7-2 to TRBJ2-7, with TRBD1 as a possible D gene (6 bases). Germline V CDR1 and CDR2: SGHTA, FQGNSA. This CDR3 has 17 amino acids. The V gene lost 4 bases and the J gene lost 4 bases, with 23 bases spanning the gap. The CDR3 DNA reads as TGTGCCAGCAGCTCCGGACTTCAGGGGTTCAAGGTGTACGAGCAGTACTTC. As protein: CASSSGLQGFKVYEQYF.

This clonotype was detected only a few times. The rearrangement joins TRBV7-3 to TRBJ1-6; D not certain. Germline assignment: CDR1 SGHTA and CDR2 FQGTGA. The CDR3 is 12 residues long. V lost 5 bases to trimming and J lost 10 bases, with 9 bases between them. The CDR3 protein is CASSQNGSPLHF. CDR3 in DNA: TGTGCCAGCAGCCAGAATGGGTCACCCCTCCACTTT.

As concerns this clonotype: Since a much larger clone is just one base distant, this may be a read error. This chain links TRBV7-9 with TRBJ1-4, with 9 bases that match TRBD1. From germline, CDR1 is SEHNR and CDR2 FQNEAQ (reference sequence). This CDR3 contains 18 residues. The V gene end was trimmed by 4 bases and the J gene end by 2 bases; junction bases not matched to a gene: 11. This CDR3 reads CASSSGGNRGPTNEKLFF. The CDR3 nucleotides read TGTGCCAGCAGCTCCGGAGGGAACAGGGGGCCGACTAATGAAAAACTGTTTTTT. The variable domain in full, with the rest retrieved from reference TRBV7-9 and TRBJ1-4, is DTGVSQNPRHKITKRGQNVTFRCDPISEHNRLYWYRQTLGQGPEFLTYFQNEAQLEKSRLLSDRFSAERPKGSFSTLEIQRTEQGDSAMYLCASSSGGNRGPTNEKLFFGSGTQLSVL.

This clonotype was found a few times. The chain employs TRBV6-6 and TRBJ1-2; TRBD1 is a possible D gene (6 bases). This CDR3 comprises 13 residues. Trimming removed 6 bases from V and 8 bases from J, with 16 bases in between. Germline CDR1 reads MNHNY; CDR2 reads SVGAGI (reference sequence). The CDR3 bases are TGTGCCAGCAGCCAACAGGGAAGAGGGGGCTACACCTTC. Encoded protein: CASSQQGRGGYTF.

The rearrangement uses TRBV7-2 and TRBJ1-2; 8 bases line up with TRBD1. Germline loops: CDR1 SGHTA, CDR2 FQGNSA. The CDR3 loop spans 16 amino acids. J lost 7 bases, V lost 4 bases, and 14 bases had no gene match. The CDR3 reads CASSYYRAGGAGGYTF. CDR3 DNA sequence: TGTGCCAGCAGCTATTACCGAGCAGGGGGCGCGGGTGGCTACACCTTC.